Each of the 12 T cell receptor beta chains below was sequenced from the same sample in a study of T cell repertoires in cytomegalovirus infection. TCRdb itself ran the reads through MiXCR, one entry per CDR3 protein. The sample includes a few hundred thousand distinct CDR3 sequences, 40% of them seen just once. These receptors have no known antigen. Sequenced here: cultured PBMCs, sampled from culture after CMV antigen stimulation. The receptors were sampled from a human donor in good health (CMV status not recorded). Some clones in this sample may be carry-over from other donors' samples.

The rearrangement links TRBV6-2 or TRBV6-3 to TRBJ1-5; D gene unclear. Germline loops: CDR1 MNHEY, CDR2 SVGEGT. The CDR3 totals 13 residues. V was shortened by 2 bases and J by 7 bases, with 9 bases between the two germline ends. The CDR3 DNA is TGTGCCAGCAGTTACGGAGACGGGCAGCCCCAGCATTTT. Protein: CASSYGDGQPQHF.

The gene calls are TRBV4-1 and TRBJ1-5; weak D call: TRBD1 (6 bases). Germline V gene lookup returns CDR1 MGHRA and CDR2 YSYEKL. V was cut by 1 base and J by 0 bases, with 19 bases left in between. The CDR3 runs to 19 residues. Here the CDR3 reads CASSQGPRVGGYSNQPQHF. DNA for the CDR3: TGCGCCAGCAGCCAAGGTCCCAGGGTGGGGGGCTATAGCAATCAGCCCCAGCATTTT.

This clonotype was recorded a few times. V is TRBV7-2 and J is TRBJ1-1; no firm D call. Between the trimmed V and J ends, which lost 4 bases and 8 bases, there was a span of 11 bases. Germline V gene data show CDR1 as SGHTA and CDR2 as FQGNSA. CDR3 length equals 12 residues. The CDR3 sequence is CASSSRRVEAFF. DNA of the CDR3: TGTGCCAGCAGCTCCCGGCGGGTCGAAGCTTTCTTT.

This clonotype was detected only a few times. The gene calls are TRBV12-3 or TRBV12-4 and TRBJ2-1; D is possibly TRBD1 or TRBD2 (7 bases each). The V end was cut by 5 bases, the J end by 9 bases, with 20 bases between. The CDR3 sequence is 15 residues long. Here the CDR3 reads CASSHSGGQTGEQFF. The CDR3 DNA reads as TGTGCCAGCAGTCACTCGGGGGGACAGACCGGTGAGCAGTTCTTC.

The chain joins TRBV12-3 or TRBV12-4 to TRBJ1-2; the D gene is possibly TRBD1 (5 bases). V dropped 6 bases and J dropped 5 bases, with 16 bases sitting between them. The CDR3 sequence is 14 residues long. The CDR3 is CASSSTQGAYGYTF. The CDR3 DNA sequence: TGTGCCAGCAGCTCGACCCAAGGGGCTTATGGCTACACCTTC.

The chain has TRBV11-2 and TRBJ1-2; no clear D gene. From germline, CDR1 is SGHAT and CDR2 FQNNGV. The CDR3 totals 16 residues. V shed 1 base and J shed 3 bases, with 15 bases lying between them. The CDR3 region is CASSLGGSRADYGYTF. CDR3 bases: TGTGCCAGCAGCTTAGGAGGTTCGAGGGCCGACTATGGCTACACCTTC. Using reference TRBV11-2 and TRBJ1-2 for the parts outside the CDR3, the full variable domain is EAGVAQSPRYKIIEKRQSVAFWCNPISGHATLYWYQQILGQGPKLLIQFQNNGVVDDSQLPKDRFSAERLKGVDSTLKIQPAKLEDSAVYLCASSLGGSRADYGYTFGSGTRLTVV.

The chain uses TRBV20-1 and TRBJ1-4; D might be TRBD1 (6 bases). Germline CDR1 reads DFQATT; CDR2 reads SNEGSKA (reference sequence). There are 13 residues in the CDR3. V was cut by 3 bases and J by 8 bases, with 13 bases left in between. This CDR3 reads CSASLDSGEKLFF. In nucleotides, the CDR3 is TGCAGTGCTAGCTTGGACAGTGGAGAAAAACTGTTTTTT.

The J gene is TRBJ2-2, the V gene TRBV7-2; D tentatively fits TRBD1 or TRBD2 (5 bases each). There are 13 residues in the CDR3. Germline values: CDR1 SGHTA, CDR2 FQGNSA. V gave up 7 bases and J gave up 7 bases, with 13 bases separating them. In DNA form, the CDR3 reads TGTGCCAGCAACCTGTGGGGGAACGGGGAGCTGTTTTTT. Translated, it gives CASNLWGNGELFF. Looking up the rest from reference TRBV7-2 and TRBJ2-2 gives the full variable domain: GAGVSQSPSNKVTEKGKDVELRCDPISGHTALYWYRQSLGQGLEFLIYFQGNSAPDKSGLPSDRFSAERTGGSVSTLTIQRTQQEDSAVYLCASNLWGNGELFFGEGSRLTVL.

This chain joins TRBV2 and TRBJ2-5, with TRBD2 matching over 11 bases. The CDR3 sequence is 15 residues long. The germline CDR1 and CDR2 sequences are SNHLY and FYNNEI. The trim removed 6 bases at V and 0 bases at J, leaving 3 bases unmatched. The CDR3: CASRTSGMYQETQYF. The DNA of the CDR3 is TGTGCCAGCAGGACTAGCGGGATGTACCAAGAGACCCAGTACTTC.

V and J are TRBV7-2 and TRBJ1-1; 9 bases align to TRBD1. This CDR3 comprises 14 residues. CDR1 is SGHTA, CDR2 FQGNSA, per germline. V was clipped by 5 bases and J by 10 bases; unmatched bases: 11. CDR3 coding DNA: TGTGCCAGCAGCCAGCTAACAGGGGGCATAGGAGCTTTCTTT. Translated, it gives CASSQLTGGIGAFF.

This clonotype was counted a few times. The rearrangement joins TRBV7-2 to TRBJ2-1; 10 bases fit TRBD2. V lost 6 bases to trimming and J lost 8 bases; unmatched junction nucleotides: 7. The germline V gene encodes CDR1 SGHTA and CDR2 FQGNSA. CDR3 length: 14 amino acids. In DNA, the CDR3 is TGTGCCAGCAGGCCGGGACTAGCGAGGGATGAGCAGTTCTTC. Translation gives CASRPGLARDEQFF.

This clonotype was recorded a few times. This sequence joins TRBV4-1 and TRBJ1-1; perhaps TRBD1 as D (6 bases). Between the trimmed V and J ends, which lost 1 base and 4 bases, there was a span of 10 bases. The CDR3 has 14 residues. CDR1 is MGHRA, CDR2 YSYEKL, per germline. The DNA for the CDR3 is TGCGCCAGCAGCCAAGTACAGGGATTCACTGAAGCTTTCTTT. Translated, it gives CASSQVQGFTEAFF.